One sample yielded the 20 T cell receptor beta chains listed below, sequenced in a study of identifying expanded T cells in peripheral blood. Sequencing was performed with immunoSEQ multiplex PCR; in TCRdb, only in-frame clones are kept and a portion is missing. The table records approximately 85,000 clones, just under 85% of them present only once. The sample was blood. The receptors were gathered from a person between 18 and 70 years old in good health.

This clone has a count of ten or more. This chain links TRBV29-1 with TRBJ1-1; D may be TRBD1 (5 bases). The length of the CDR3 is 13 residues. Germline V gene sequence: CDR1 SQVTM, CDR2 ANQGSEA. V lost 7 bases and J lost 0, with 12 bases in between. DNA for the CDR3: TGCAGCGGAAGCCGGGACCTGAACACTGAAGCTTTCTTT. Its translation: CSGSRDLNTEAFF.

V and J are TRBV5-8 and TRBJ1-3; D is possibly TRBD1 (6 bases). The V and J ends lost 0 bases and 0 bases respectively, with 19 bases between them. The germline V gene encodes CDR1 SGHTS and CDR2 YDEGEE. This CDR3 is 19 amino acids long. CDR3 loop: CASSLVFQGGQSSGNTIYF. In DNA form, the CDR3 reads TGTGCCAGCAGCTTGGTCTTTCAAGGTGGACAGAGCTCTGGAAACACCATATATTTT.

The chain carries TRBV19 and TRBJ1-5; D is ambiguous. V lost 8 bases, J lost 2 bases, and 10 bases lay in between. CDR1 LNHDA and CDR2 SQIVND come from the germline V gene (reference sequence). CDR3 length equals 13 residues. CDR3 sequence reads: CASGRNGNQPQHF. The DNA for the CDR3 is TGTGCCAGTGGTCGGAACGGCAATCAGCCCCAGCATTTT.

The genes are TRBV7-3 and TRBJ2-6, with D uncertain. This CDR3 is 17 amino acids long. The germline CDR1 and CDR2 sequences are SGHTA and FQGTGA. V lost 5 bases, J lost 4 bases, and 18 bases lay in between. The CDR3 region has the DNA TGTGCCAGCAGCCCTCTCCGCGAACCGTCCGGGGCCAACGTCCTGACTTTC. Translation gives CASSPLREPSGANVLTF.

This clone has a single count. V usage is TRBV18 and J usage is TRBJ2-5; no firm D call. Per the germline V gene, CDR1 is KGHSH and CDR2 is LQKENI. This CDR3 is 14 amino acids long. Trimming stripped 3 bases from V and 2 bases from J, with 10 bases between. Here the CDR3 reads CASSPSAVQETQYF. The CDR3 bases are TGTGCCAGCTCACCTTCGGCGGTTCAAGAGACCCAGTACTTC.

The rearrangement links TRBV5-1 to TRBJ2-2; 9 nucleotides line up with TRBD2. The ends lost 4 bases at V and 1 base at J; junction bases unmatched: 14. The germline V gene has CDR1 SGHRS and CDR2 YFSETQ. The CDR3 has 19 amino acids. This chain's CDR3 is CASSLGTSPAPKNTGELFF. CDR3 bases: TGCGCCAGCAGCCTCGGGACTAGCCCGGCCCCAAAGAACACCGGGGAGCTGTTTTTT. Using reference TRBV5-1 and TRBJ2-2 for the parts outside the CDR3, the full variable domain is KAGVTQTPRYLIKTRGQQVTLSCSPISGHRSVSWYQQTPGQGLQFLFEYFSETQRNKGNFPGRFSGRQFSNSRSEMNVSTLELGDSALYLCASSLGTSPAPKNTGELFFGEGSRLTVL.

The chain carries TRBV11-2 and TRBJ2-5, with 9 bases matching TRBD2. Unmatched junction bases numbered 12, after V lost 7 bases and J lost 0 bases. The CDR3 covers 17 residues. Per germline, CDR1 SGHAT and CDR2 FQNNGV. Written as DNA, the CDR3 is TGTGCCAGCACCCCCCGGGGTCTAGCGGGGTACCAAGAGACCCAGTACTTC. Its translation is CASTPRGLAGYQETQYF.

This chain joins TRBV9 and TRBJ2-5; 13 positions agree with TRBD2. CDR1 is SGDLS, CDR2 YYNGEE, per germline. The CDR3 length is 16 residues. The V and J ends lost 3 bases and 3 bases, in that order; junction bases with no gene match: 5. CDR3 in DNA: TGTGCCAGCAGCGAACCGGGACTAGCGGGAAAAGAGACCCAGTACTTC. It codes for CASSEPGLAGKETQYF.

This clone was counted a single time. V and J are TRBV19 and TRBJ2-3; the match to TRBD2 covers 10 bases. The CDR3 runs 16 residues. The germline gives CDR1 LNHDA, CDR2 SQIVND (reference sequence). J gave up 1 base and V 1 base, and 2 bases lay outside the gene matches. The CDR3 sequence is CASSIVLAGGTDTQYF. CDR3 bases: TGTGCCAGTAGTATAGTGCTAGCGGGAGGCACAGATACGCAGTATTTT.

The V gene is TRBV7-2, the J gene TRBJ1-3, with a weak D call TRBD1 (5 bases). The germline V and J ends were trimmed by 4 bases and 4 bases, with 14 bases remaining between them. CDR1 is SGHTA and CDR2 is FQGNSA in the germline V gene. The CDR3 spans 15 residues. The CDR3 sequence: CASSSGLAVGNTIYF. CDR3 in DNA: TGTGCCAGCAGCTCAGGGCTGGCAGTGGGAAACACCATATATTTT.

This clone was found once. As DNA, the CDR3 is TGTGCCAGCAGCCAACTCAGACAGCCCTCCTACGAGCAGTACTTC. Encoded protein: CASSQLRQPSYEQYF. The chain uses TRBV5-6 and TRBJ2-7; perhaps TRBD1 as D (5 bases). The V end lost 4 bases, the J end lost 0 bases, and 14 bases lay between the germline ends. The germline CDR1 and CDR2 sequences are SGHDT and YYEEEE. The CDR3 extends over 15 amino acids. Filled out from reference TRBV5-6 and TRBJ2-7, the complete variable domain reads DAGVTQSPTHLIKTRGQQVTLRCSPKSGHDTVSWYQQALGQGPQFIFQYYEEEERQRGNFPDRFSGHQFPNYSSELNVNALLLGDSALYLCASSQLRQPSYEQYFGPGTRLTVT.

The V and J genes are TRBV7-2 and TRBJ2-7; TRBD2 matches 10 bases. The CDR3 consists of 15 residues. The V gene end was trimmed by 4 bases and the J gene end by 3 bases; junction bases not matched to a gene: 6. Germline V lookup: CDR1 SGHTA, CDR2 FQGNSA. As DNA, the CDR3 is TGTGCCAGCAGCTGGGGTACTAGCGGGAACTACGAGCAGTACTTC. Protein sequence: CASSWGTSGNYEQYF.

The chain carries TRBV19 and TRBJ1-5; no reliable D call. Trimming stripped 5 bases from V and 5 bases from J, with 22 bases between. CDR3 size: 17 residues. Germline V gene lookup returns CDR1 LNHDA and CDR2 SQIVND (reference sequence). CDR3 sequence (DNA): TGTGCCAGTAGTCCTTTATCGGCGGGAGGTAGGGATCAGCCCCAGCATTTT. Protein product: CASSPLSAGGRDQPQHF.

The chain joins TRBV19 to TRBJ1-2; D remains ambiguous. Trimming took off 4 bases at V and 5 bases at J, with 17 bases between the two ends. This CDR3 spans 15 amino acids. Germline assignment: CDR1 LNHDA and CDR2 SQIVND (reference sequence). The CDR3 sequence is CASSTSDALRYGYTF. As DNA, the CDR3 is TGTGCCAGTAGTACCTCCGACGCCCTTAGGTATGGCTACACCTTC.

The chain has TRBV9 and TRBJ1-4, with D maybe TRBD1 (5 bases). Trimming pared 4 bases from V and 4 bases from J, leaving 14 bases between. The CDR3 is made up of 15 amino acids. Per the germline V gene, CDR1 is SGDLS and CDR2 is YYNGEE. The CDR3 spells CASSPTVGFNEKLFF. In DNA form, the CDR3 reads TGTGCCAGCAGCCCGACAGTGGGATTTAATGAAAAACTGTTTTTT.

The chain recombines TRBV19 with TRBJ2-7; D is perhaps TRBD1 (6 bases). Germline V gene lookup returns CDR1 LNHDA and CDR2 SQIVND (reference sequence). V lost 4 bases and J lost 1, with 14 bases in between. This CDR3 contains 15 residues. This CDR3 reads CASSRETGQSYEQYF. For the CDR3, the DNA is TGTGCCAGTAGTAGGGAAACCGGACAGTCCTACGAGCAGTACTTC.

The chain couples TRBV7-2 to TRBJ1-2; a weak D match, TRBD1 (6 bases). The CDR3 runs 12 residues. Trimming pared 5 bases from V and 6 bases from J, leaving 10 bases between. The germline V gene encodes CDR1 SGHTA and CDR2 FQGNSA. The CDR3 spells CASSAGQHGYTF. The CDR3, as DNA: TGTGCCAGCAGCGCCGGACAGCATGGCTACACCTTC.

This clone was observed a few times. V and J are TRBV7-2 and TRBJ1-2, with TRBD1 matching over 8 bases. CDR1 is SGHTA, CDR2 FQGNSA, per germline. The CDR3 is 13 residues long. The V gene end was trimmed by 5 bases and the J gene end by 13 bases; junction bases not matched to a gene: 12. CDR3: CASSRGQGLFGTF. The CDR3 DNA reads TGTGCCAGCAGCCGCGGACAGGGTTTATTTGGCACCTTC.

This clone was detected once. The chain carries TRBV18 and TRBJ2-1; TRBD1 might be the D (6 bases). Trimming removed 2 bases from V and 6 bases from J, with 17 bases in between. CDR1 and CDR2 (germline): KGHSH, LQKENI. This CDR3 region has 16 residues. CDR3 nucleotide sequence: TGTGCCAGCTCACCATCTTCGGGACAACATATCAATGAGCAGTTCTTC. Its protein is CASSPSSGQHINEQFF.

V is TRBV6-6 and J is TRBJ2-3; D not resolved. Trimming stripped 5 bases from V and 6 bases from J, with 15 bases between. Germline CDR1 reads MNHNY; CDR2 reads SVGAGI (reference sequence). The CDR3 runs 14 residues. The CDR3 region is CASSRPESVDTQYF. DNA for the CDR3: TGTGCCAGCAGTCGACCAGAGTCCGTGGATACGCAGTATTTT.